Following are 14 T cell receptor beta chains from one sample sequenced in a study of tissue T cells after allogeneic stem cell transplantation. TCRdb's copy holds only in-frame clones and misses some; the assay was immunoSEQ multiplex PCR. The data show about 7,200 clones, with 40% to 55% seen just once and 8.2% held by the top ten. Regarding time point: mouse harvest day 7 after allogeneic transplant. Tail vein injection delivered 10^7 T-cell-depleted bone marrow cells and 10^6 splenic CD5+ T cells. The sample taken for sequencing was lymph node tissue. These receptors originate from a female BALB/c mouse given C57BL/6 T cells with graft-versus-host disease after an allogeneic hematopoietic cell transplant.

About this clone itself: Gene labels here are mouse ones. With the read ending 1 residue before the CDR3 end, the germline J gene is used to fill in that end. This chain joins TRBV3 and TRBJ1-4; D might be TRBD1 (5 bases). The CDR3 consists of 14 residues. Trimming stripped 4 bases from V and 3 bases from J, with 9 bases between. The germline CDR1 and CDR2 sequences are SNHLY and FYNGKV (reference sequence). CDR3 amino acids: CASSSRTTNERLFF. The CDR3 bases that were read are TGTGCCAGCAGCTCCCGGACAACCAACGAAAGATTATTT.

The sample holds one count of this clone. Here the gene names and germline are mouse. The read finishes 1 residue shy of the CDR3 end, and the germline J gene is used to complete it. The chain employs TRBV29 and TRBJ1-1, with unresolved D. V lost 2 bases, J lost 1 base, and 2 bases lay in between. This CDR3 is built from 12 residues. CDR1 and CDR2 (germline): MSHET, SYDVDS. CDR3: CASSLGNTEVFF. Partial CDR3 DNA: TGTGCTAGCAGTTTAGGGAACACAGAAGTCTTC.

Comment on this clone: Gene names and germline refer to mouse. The read stops 1 residue short of the end of the CDR3; the missing end is completed from the germline J gene. The chain links TRBV3 to TRBJ2-7; 8 bases are shared with TRBD1. The CDR3 is 14 amino acids. Germline CDR1 is SNHLY and CDR2 is FYNGKV (reference sequence). V shed 1 base and J 4 bases; nucleotides not matched to a gene: 3. The CDR3 sequence is CASSLGTGRYEQYF. The part of the CDR3 DNA that was read is TGTGCCAGCAGCTTAGGGACAGGGAGGTATGAACAGTAC. Full variable domain (rest looked up from reference TRBV3 and TRBJ2-7): GPKVLQIPSHQIIDMGQMVTLNCDPVSNHLYFYWYKQILGQQMEFLVNFYNGKVMEKSKLFKDQFSVERPDGSYFTLKIQPTALEDSAVYFCASSLGTGRYEQYFGPGTRLTVL.

About this clone itself: These gene names are mouse names. The read halts 1 residue ahead of the CDR3 end, with the missing end drawn from the germline J gene. The chain links TRBV29 to TRBJ2-3, with D possibly being TRBD1 or TRBD2 (5 bases each). The V gene lost 4 bases and the J gene lost 0 bases, with 14 bases spanning the gap. Germline lookup yields CDR1 MSHET and CDR2 SYDVDS. The length of the CDR3 is 16 residues. CDR3 DNA (partial): TGTGCTAGCAGTTCTTTATGGGGACCTAGTGCAGAAACGCTGTAT. It specifies CASSSLWGPSAETLY. From start to end, the CDR3 is CASSSLWGPSAETLYF.

Notes on this clone: Mouse germline and gene names are used. The missing CDR3 end, 1 residue past where the read stops, is filled in from the germline J gene. V gene TRBV16 combines with J gene TRBJ2-5; no clear D gene. The CDR3 length is 13 residues. Looked up from germline, CDR1 is SGHSA and CDR2 is FRNQAP. With 3 bases removed from V and 0 bases from J, the gap between germline ends came to 4 bases. The covered CDR3 bases are TGTGCAAGCAGCTTCACTAACCAAGACACCCAGTAC. The encoded protein is CASSFTNQDTQY. The CDR3 in full is CASSFTNQDTQYF.

Of note for this clone: Gene names and germline match the mouse. The read ends 1 residue early relative to the CDR3; the germline J gene fills the gap. The rearrangement uses TRBV26 and TRBJ2-7, with 10 bases that match TRBD1. The CDR3 is made up of 14 amino acids. CDR1 is KGHPV and CDR2 is FQNQEV in the germline V gene (reference sequence). The ends lost 3 bases at V and 3 bases at J; junction bases unmatched: 2. The CDR3 DNA, read in part, is TGTGCCAGCAGTCTTGGGACAGGGGTCTATGAACAGTAC. Residues: CASSLGTGVYEQY. From start to end, the CDR3 is CASSLGTGVYEQYF.

Comment on this clone: The genes and germline here are from mouse. The sequenced CDR3 bases are TGTGCCAGCAGTCTAGGGGTGAACTATGCTGAGCAGTTC. Its translation is CASSLGVNYAEQF. The full CDR3 protein reads CASSLGVNYAEQFF. V and J are TRBV26 and TRBJ2-1; D might be TRBD1 (5 bases). The CDR3 goes on 1 residue after the read ends, and that part is filled in from the germline J gene. CDR1 KGHPV and CDR2 FQNQEV come from the germline V gene (reference sequence). V lost 3 bases to trimming and J lost 1 base, with 7 bases between them. The CDR3 extends over 14 amino acids.

This clone came up a few times. The genes are named according to mouse. The read comes to an end 1 residue before the CDR3 does, leaving the germline J gene to fill in the end. The chain links TRBV16 to TRBJ1-4; D is unclear. The germline CDR1 and CDR2 sequences are SGHSA and FRNQAP. The CDR3 loop spans 14 amino acids. Between the trimmed V and J ends, which lost 2 bases and 0 bases, there was a span of 4 bases. CDR3 residues: CASSLKISNERLFF. The sequenced part of the CDR3 DNA is TGTGCAAGCAGCTTAAAGATTTCCAACGAAAGATTATTT.

Regarding this clone: Gene names and germline refer to mouse. Incomplete CDR3 DNA: TGTGCCTGGAGTCTATTGGGTGGGGCTGAGCAGTTC. Protein sequence: CAWSLLGGAEQF. The whole CDR3 is CAWSLLGGAEQFF. The rearrangement uses TRBV31 and TRBJ2-1; D not certain. The read halts 1 residue ahead of the CDR3 end, with the missing end drawn from the germline J gene. This CDR3 region has 13 residues. The germline CDR1 and CDR2 sequences are GKSSPN and SITVG. Trimming removed 0 bases at V and 7 bases at J, with 10 bases between.

Remarks on this clone: Gene and germline names: mouse. The read ends 1 residue before the CDR3 terminus; that terminus is restored from the germline J gene. This chain connects TRBV26 to TRBJ2-5; 9 bases align to TRBD1. The CDR3 contains 14 residues. The junction had 4 bases not matched to a gene; V was cut back by 3 bases and J by 6 bases. Germline loops: CDR1 KGHPV, CDR2 FQNQEV (reference sequence). The CDR3 bases that were read are TGTGCCAGCAGTCTCCGGGACAGGGTGGACACCCAGTAC. It is translated as CASSLRDRVDTQY. The full CDR3 is CASSLRDRVDTQYF.

A word on this clone: Gene names and germline refer to mouse. The read gets to within 1 residue of the CDR3 end, and the germline J gene fills in the rest. V and J are TRBV26 and TRBJ1-5; no clear D gene. The CDR3 extends over 14 amino acids. Germline-derived CDR1 and CDR2 are KGHPV and FQNQEV (reference sequence). V lost 2 bases to trimming and J lost 1 base, with 6 bases between them. This CDR3 is CASSLTINNQAPLF. The DNA read from the CDR3 is TGTGCCAGCAGTCTGACAATAAACAACCAGGCTCCGCTT.

As concerns this clone: All gene names here are mouse names. The CDR3 extends 1 residue past the end of the read, so its final part is completed from the germline J gene. The chain has TRBV16 and TRBJ1-1, with no clear D. This CDR3 comprises 13 residues. The V end lost 1 base, the J end lost 1 base, and 4 bases lay between the germline ends. CDR1 is SGHSA, CDR2 FRNQAP, per germline. The sequenced CDR3 bases are TGTGCAAGCAGCTTAGCCAAAAACACAGAAGTCTTC. Amino acids: CASSLAKNTEVF. In full, the CDR3 is CASSLAKNTEVFF.

Comment on this clone: Genes here carry mouse names. The missing CDR3 end, 1 residue past where the read stops, is filled in from the germline J gene. This sequence joins TRBV4 and TRBJ1-1; D is possibly TRBD1 (6 bases). CDR1 and CDR2 (germline): LGHDT, YNNKQL (reference sequence). The ends were cut back, 4 bases at V and 0 bases at J, with 9 bases in the middle. This CDR3 contains 14 residues. CDR3 region: CASSFRGANTEVFF. The sequenced part of the CDR3 DNA is TGTGCCAGCAGCTTCAGGGGTGCAAACACAGAAGTCTTC.

This clone is labeled as large. Any gene name here is a mouse gene name. The CDR3 sequence: CASSLGDRAEQYF. The covered CDR3 bases are TGTGCAAGCAGCTTAGGGGACAGGGCTGAACAGTAC. This chain links TRBV16 with TRBJ2-7, with 9 nucleotides matching TRBD1. The read terminates 1 residue before the CDR3 end, so the remaining end is supplied by the germline J gene. CDR1 is SGHSA, CDR2 FRNQAP, per germline. This CDR3 region has 13 residues. Trimming at V came to 1 base and at J to 6 bases, leaving 1 base not matched to a gene.